This T cell receptor (beta chain) is from a study of blood T cell repertoires in COVID-19. Study-wide background: The United States, Italy and Spain supplied acute and convalescent COVID-19 samples.

The protocol was immunoSEQ multiplex PCR, while the TCRdb copy is restricted to in-frame clones and leaves out a portion. Seen here are 60,000 or so clones, more than 75% observed once, and the top ten hold about 12%. This clone has a handful of counts. Deletions cut 5 bases from V and 3 bases from J, with 13 bases between. The CDR3 is made up of 14 amino acids. In germline, CDR1 is LGHDT, CDR2 YNNKEL (reference sequence). This clonotype was sampled from a human donor in a cohort sampled during active COVID-19. Sequencing used peripheral blood. The J gene is TRBJ1-2, the V gene TRBV3-1 (or the pseudogene TRBV3-2), with D possibly TRBD1 on 5 matching bases. The CDR3 DNA reads TGTGCCAGCAGCTACGCACGGGGGGACTATGGCTACACCTTC. It specifies CASSYARGDYGYTF.